The subject of this entry is one T cell receptor (beta chain). Its antigen is currently unknown. J gave up 1 base and V 5 bases, and 8 bases lay outside the gene matches. The CDR3 runs 14 residues. Germline CDR1 reads DFQATT; CDR2 reads SNEGSKA (reference sequence). This sample is part of a study of vaccination and CD4 T cells after COVID-19. Whole-study context: Post-COVID sampling occurred a median approximately 99 days after diagnosis (range 35 to 161). The interval from dose two to post-vaccine sampling had a median of about 66 days, and it ranged from 14 to 241.

Sequenced with the Oncomine TCR Beta short-read assay was DNA taken from cultured CD4+ T cells. TCRdb used MiXCR to reprocess the PCR reads, holding one entry per CDR3 protein. Here the sample spans approximately 6,900 distinct CDR3 sequences, 50% to 55% being singletons. Indicated treatment: approximately 10-day PBMC culture with coronavirus spike peptide pools or control peptides (ViraFEST assay). An unexposed donor provided the CD4+ T cells, which were collected before the COVID-19 pandemic (2011-2018). With peptide pools, ViraFEST first expanded antigen-specific T cells and afterwards sequenced their TCRs.

This receptor was obtained from a human donor in good health. The sequencing sample was made of CD4+ T cells from blood, cultured in vitro. This chain connects TRBV20-1 to TRBJ2-7; TRBD1 agrees at 7 bases. CDR3 bases: TGCAGTGCTTTGGGTGGGGACAGTTCCTACGAGCAGTACTTC. Protein: CSALGGDSSYEQYF.